This TCR beta chain is drawn from a study of cytomegalovirus exposure and HLA in healthy donors. At sampling all donors were nominally healthy, likely with unrecorded immune exposures. The PCR employed 60 Vbeta primers together with 13 Jbeta primers. Libraries were prepared by immunoSEQ multiplex PCR; TCRdb keeps only in-frame clonotypes and omits some of them. The sample shows 150,000 to 200,000 clones, over 65% of them seen only once. Trimming pared 7 bases from V and 7 bases from J, leaving 11 bases between. This CDR3 region has 11 residues. CDR1 and CDR2 (germline): SNHLY, FYNNEI. Findings of the study overall: Approximately 17,000 TCR beta sequences were associated with HLA alleles at 0.05 false discovery rate in a later analysis. A list of 150 to 200 TCR beta chains associated with cytomegalovirus was given. Accounts indicate the classifier identified cytomegalovirus status with strong specificity and sensitivity.

In this sample, this clone turned up a few times. The antigen remains unidentified. The sample comprised PBMCs. This sequence joins TRBV2 and TRBJ2-7; no reliable D call. The sequence derives from a man in his forties or fifties in good health and CMV-seropositive. In nucleotides, the CDR3 is TGTGCCAGCAAAGAACTCTGGGAGCAGTACTTC. Residues: CASKELWEQYF.